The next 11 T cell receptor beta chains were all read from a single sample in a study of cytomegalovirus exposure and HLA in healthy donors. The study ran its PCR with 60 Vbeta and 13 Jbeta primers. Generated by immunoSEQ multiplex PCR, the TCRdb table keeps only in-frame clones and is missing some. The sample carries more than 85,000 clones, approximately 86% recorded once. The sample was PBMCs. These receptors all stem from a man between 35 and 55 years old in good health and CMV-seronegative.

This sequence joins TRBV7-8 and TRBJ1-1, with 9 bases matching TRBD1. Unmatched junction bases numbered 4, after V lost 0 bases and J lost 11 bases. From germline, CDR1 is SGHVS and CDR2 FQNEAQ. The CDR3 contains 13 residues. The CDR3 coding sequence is TGTGCCAGCAGCTTAGCTCGGGACAGGGAGGCTTTCTTT. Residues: CASSLARDREAFF.

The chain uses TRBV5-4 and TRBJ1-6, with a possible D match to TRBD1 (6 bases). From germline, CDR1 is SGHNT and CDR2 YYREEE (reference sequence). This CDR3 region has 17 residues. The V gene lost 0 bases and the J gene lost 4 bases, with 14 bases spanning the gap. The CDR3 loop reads CASSLGSGDNYNSPLHF. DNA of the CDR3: TGTGCCAGCAGCTTGGGATCAGGGGATAATTATAATTCACCCCTCCACTTT.

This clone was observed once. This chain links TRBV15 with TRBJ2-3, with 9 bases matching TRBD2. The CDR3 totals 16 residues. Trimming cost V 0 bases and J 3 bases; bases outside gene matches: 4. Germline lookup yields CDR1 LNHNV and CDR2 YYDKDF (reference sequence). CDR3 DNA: TGTGCCACCAGCAGAGATAGAGCGGGGGGTACAGATACGCAGTATTTT. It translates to CATSRDRAGGTDTQYF.

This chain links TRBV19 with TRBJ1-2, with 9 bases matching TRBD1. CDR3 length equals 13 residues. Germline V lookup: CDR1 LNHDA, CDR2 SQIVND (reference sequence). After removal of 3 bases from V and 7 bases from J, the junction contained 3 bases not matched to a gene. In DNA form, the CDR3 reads TGTGCCAGTAGTATCCTACAGGGGGCTGGCTACACCTTC. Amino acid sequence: CASSILQGAGYTF.

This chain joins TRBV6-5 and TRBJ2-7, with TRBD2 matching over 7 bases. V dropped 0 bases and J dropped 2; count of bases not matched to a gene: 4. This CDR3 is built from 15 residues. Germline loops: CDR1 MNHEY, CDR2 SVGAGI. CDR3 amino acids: CASSYSGGKTYEQYF. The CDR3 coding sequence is TGTGCCAGCAGTTACTCGGGGGGGAAGACCTACGAGCAGTACTTC.

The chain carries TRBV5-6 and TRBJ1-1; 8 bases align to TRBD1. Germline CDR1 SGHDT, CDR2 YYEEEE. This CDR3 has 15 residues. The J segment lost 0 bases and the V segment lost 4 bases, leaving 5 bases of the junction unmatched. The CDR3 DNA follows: TGTGCCAGCAGCACGGGACAGGTCATGAACACTGAAGCTTTCTTT. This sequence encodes CASSTGQVMNTEAFF.

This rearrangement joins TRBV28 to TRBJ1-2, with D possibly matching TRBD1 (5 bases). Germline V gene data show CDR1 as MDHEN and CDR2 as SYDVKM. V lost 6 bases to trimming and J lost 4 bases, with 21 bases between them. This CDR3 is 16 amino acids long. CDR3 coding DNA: TGTGCCAGCAGCACCGGGACTCAGGCTTTGAGCTATGGCTACACCTTC. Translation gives CASSTGTQALSYGYTF.

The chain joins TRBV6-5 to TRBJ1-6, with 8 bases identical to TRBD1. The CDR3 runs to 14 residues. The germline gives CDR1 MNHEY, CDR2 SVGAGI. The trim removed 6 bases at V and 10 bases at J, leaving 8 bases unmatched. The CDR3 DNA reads TGTGCCAGCAGCTCCGACAGGGGTACCTCACCCCTCCACTTT. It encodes CASSSDRGTSPLHF.

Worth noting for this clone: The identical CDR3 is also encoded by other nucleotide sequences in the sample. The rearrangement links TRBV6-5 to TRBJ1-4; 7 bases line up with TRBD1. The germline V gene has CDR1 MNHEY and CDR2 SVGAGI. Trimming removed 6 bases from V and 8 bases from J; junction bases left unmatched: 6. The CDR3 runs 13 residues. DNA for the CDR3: TGTGCCAGCAGCCGACAGGGCGGAGAAAAACTGTTTTTT. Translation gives CASSRQGGEKLFF.

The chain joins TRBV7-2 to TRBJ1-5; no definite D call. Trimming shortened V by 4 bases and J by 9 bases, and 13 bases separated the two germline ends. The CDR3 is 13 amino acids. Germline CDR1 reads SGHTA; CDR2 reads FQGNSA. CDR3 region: CASSSMGGRPQHF. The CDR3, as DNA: TGTGCCAGCAGCTCCATGGGAGGAAGGCCCCAGCATTTT.

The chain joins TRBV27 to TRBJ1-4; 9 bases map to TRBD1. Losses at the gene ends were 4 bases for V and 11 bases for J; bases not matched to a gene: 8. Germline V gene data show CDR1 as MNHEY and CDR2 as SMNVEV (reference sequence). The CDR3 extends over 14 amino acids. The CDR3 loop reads CASSSPGQGRKLFF. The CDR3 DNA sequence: TGTGCCAGCAGTTCCCCCGGACAGGGGCGGAAACTGTTTTTT.